The clone carrying this T cell receptor (beta chain) was seen repeatedly, ten times or more. Its matching antigen is unknown. Extraction of PBMCs used roughly 10 ml of fresh peripheral blood. This specimen comes from a study of T cells in Graves' hyperthyroidism and ophthalmopathy. Study results and caveats: Model output signaled ophthalmopathy a median around 6.9 months ahead of onset. Most thyroid clonotypes expanded above 0.001 appeared in blood too. By a 13 V-J model, ophthalmopathy was set apart from stable hyperthyroidism.

RNA transcripts provided the source from which TCR beta CDR3 regions were amplified. The HTBI primer set was used in a first-round RT-PCR of the TCR CDR3. TCRdb re-derived calls from the multiplex PCR reads in MiXCR, one entry per CDR3 protein. This sample has 660,000 or so distinct CDR3 sequences, with 20% found just once. The sample was blood. The receptor was isolated from a man aged 25-40 years with Graves' ophthalmopathy.

This chain's CDR3 is CASSLDVGGYGELFF. CDR3 bases: TGTGCCAGCAGCTTGGATGTCGGGGGGTACGGGGAGCTGTTTTTT. The chain joins TRBV11-2 to TRBJ2-2; TRBD2 agrees at 7 bases. This CDR3 region has 15 residues. The ends lost 3 bases at V and 7 bases at J; junction bases unmatched: 8. The germline V gene encodes CDR1 SGHAT and CDR2 FQNNGV.